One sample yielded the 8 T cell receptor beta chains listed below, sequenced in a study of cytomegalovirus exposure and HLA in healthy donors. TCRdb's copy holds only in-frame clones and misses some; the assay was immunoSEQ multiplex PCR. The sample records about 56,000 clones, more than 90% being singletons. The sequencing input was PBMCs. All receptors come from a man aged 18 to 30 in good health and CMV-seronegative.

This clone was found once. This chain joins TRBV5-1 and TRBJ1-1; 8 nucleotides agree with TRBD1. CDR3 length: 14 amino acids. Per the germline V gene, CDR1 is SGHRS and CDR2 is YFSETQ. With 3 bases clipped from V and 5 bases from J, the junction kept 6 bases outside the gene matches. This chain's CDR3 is CASSSQGARTEAFF. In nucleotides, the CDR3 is TGCGCCAGCAGCTCCCAGGGGGCGAGGACTGAAGCTTTCTTT. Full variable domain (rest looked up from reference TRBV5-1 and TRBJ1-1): KAGVTQTPRYLIKTRGQQVTLSCSPISGHRSVSWYQQTPGQGLQFLFEYFSETQRNKGNFPGRFSGRQFSNSRSEMNVSTLELGDSALYLCASSSQGARTEAFFGQGTRLTVV.

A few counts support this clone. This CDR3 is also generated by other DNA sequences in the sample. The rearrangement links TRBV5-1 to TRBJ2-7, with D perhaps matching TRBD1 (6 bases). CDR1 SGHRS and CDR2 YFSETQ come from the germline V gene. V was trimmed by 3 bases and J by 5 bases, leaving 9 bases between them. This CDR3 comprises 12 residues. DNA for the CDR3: TGCGCCAGCAGCTCAAGGGGGAACGAGCAGTACTTC. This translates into CASSSRGNEQYF.

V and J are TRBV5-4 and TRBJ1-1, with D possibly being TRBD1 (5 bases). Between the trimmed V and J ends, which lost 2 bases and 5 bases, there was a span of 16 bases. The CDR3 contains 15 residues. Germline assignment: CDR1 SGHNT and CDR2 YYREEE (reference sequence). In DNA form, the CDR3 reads TGTGCCAGCAGCTTTCAGGGTGGGCGGGAGACTGAAGCTTTCTTT. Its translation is CASSFQGGRETEAFF.

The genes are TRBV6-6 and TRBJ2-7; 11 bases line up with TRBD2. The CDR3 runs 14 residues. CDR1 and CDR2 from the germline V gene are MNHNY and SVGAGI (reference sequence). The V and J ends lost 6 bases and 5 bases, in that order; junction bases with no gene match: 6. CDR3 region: CASRLAGGPHEQYF. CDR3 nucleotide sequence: TGTGCCAGCAGGTTAGCGGGAGGGCCACACGAGCAGTACTTC.

CDR3 region: CASSAPVGRQETQYF. CDR3 sequence (DNA): TGTGCCAGCAGCGCCCCCGTAGGGAGACAAGAGACCCAGTACTTC. The V call is TRBV9, the J call TRBJ2-5; possible D gene TRBD2, 5 bases. The CDR3 contains 15 residues. Trimming pared 3 bases from V and 2 bases from J, leaving 14 bases between. Germline CDR1 and CDR2: SGDLS and YYNGEE.

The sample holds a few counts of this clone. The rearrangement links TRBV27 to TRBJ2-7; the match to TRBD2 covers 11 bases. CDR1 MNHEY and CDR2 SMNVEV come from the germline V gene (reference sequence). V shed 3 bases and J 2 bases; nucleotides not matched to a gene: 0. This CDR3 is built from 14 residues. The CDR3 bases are TGTGCCAGCAGTTTTAGCGGGAGGGCCTACGAGCAGTACTTC. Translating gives CASSFSGRAYEQYF.

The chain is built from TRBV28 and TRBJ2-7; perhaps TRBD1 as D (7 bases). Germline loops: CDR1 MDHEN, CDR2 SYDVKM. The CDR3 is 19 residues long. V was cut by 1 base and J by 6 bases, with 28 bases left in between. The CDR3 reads CASSLSGQGGVWAGREQYF. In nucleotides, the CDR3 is TGTGCCAGCAGTTTATCTGGGCAGGGGGGAGTGTGGGCCGGTCGCGAGCAGTACTTC.

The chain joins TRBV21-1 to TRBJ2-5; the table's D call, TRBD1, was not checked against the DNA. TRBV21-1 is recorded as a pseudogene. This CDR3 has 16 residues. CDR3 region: CASSKGPQGREETQYF. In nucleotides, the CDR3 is TGTGCCAGCAGCAAAGGGCCCCAGGGGCGTGAAGAGACCCAGTACTTC.